These 17 T cell receptor beta chains came from one sample sequenced in a study of blood T cell repertoires in COVID-19. Repertoires were generated with immunoSEQ multiplex PCR, while TCRdb's copy carries only in-frame clones and drops some. The sample has almost 350,000 clones; roughly 87% are singletons. The material sequenced was peripheral blood. The source of these receptors is a woman aged 55-69 years with COVID-19, enrolled during active disease.

CDR3 in amino acids: CASSIVGDRSNQPQHF. CDR3 sequence (DNA): TGTGCCAGTAGTATAGTGGGGGACAGGAGCAATCAGCCCCAGCATTTT. This rearrangement joins TRBV19 to TRBJ1-5; TRBD1 aligns across 8 bases. CDR1 and CDR2 from the germline V gene are LNHDA and SQIVND (reference sequence). The V gene end was trimmed by 1 base and the J gene end by 1 base; junction bases not matched to a gene: 3. The CDR3 sequence is 16 residues long.

The chain has TRBV4-2 and TRBJ2-3; 12 positions match TRBD2. V shed 4 bases, J shed 1 base, and the junction held 3 bases outside the gene matches. In germline, CDR1 is LGHNA, CDR2 YNFKEQ. This CDR3 has 16 amino acids. CDR3 in DNA: TGTGCCAGCAGCCCTCGACTAGCGGGGGGCACAGATACGCAGTATTTT. Amino acids: CASSPRLAGGTDTQYF.

The V and J genes are TRBV14 and TRBJ2-1; D unresolved. The CDR3 covers 17 residues. The germline V gene encodes CDR1 SGHDN and CDR2 FVKESK. Trimming took off 1 base at V and 4 bases at J, with 17 bases between the two ends. CDR3 nucleotides: TGTGCCAGCAGCCAAGGGTTTAGAGAAATTCCGTACAATGAGCAGTTCTTC. Amino acid sequence: CASSQGFREIPYNEQFF.

There are a few counts of this clone. CDR3 sequence reads: CASRKDRGGYNEQFF. Here the CDR3 DNA reads TGTGCCAGCAGGAAAGACAGGGGAGGCTACAATGAGCAGTTCTTC. The chain recombines TRBV2 with TRBJ2-1; 8 nucleotides match TRBD1. This CDR3 has 15 amino acids. V lost 6 bases to trimming and J lost 3 bases; unmatched junction nucleotides: 7. Germline CDR1 is SNHLY and CDR2 is FYNNEI.

CDR3 amino acids: CASRPVAGGPDTQYF. CDR3 DNA: TGTGCCAGCAGACCTGTAGCGGGGGGCCCAGATACGCAGTATTTT. This chain connects TRBV5-6 to TRBJ2-3; 10 nucleotides agree with TRBD2. The J segment lost 4 bases and the V segment lost 5 bases, leaving 7 bases of the junction unmatched. CDR1 SGHDT and CDR2 YYEEEE come from the germline V gene. CDR3 length equals 15 residues.

The chain recombines TRBV10-1 with TRBJ1-2, with D possibly matching TRBD1 (5 bases). Germline V lookup: CDR1 WNHNN, CDR2 SYGVQD (reference sequence). V lost 10 bases, J lost 2 bases, and 11 bases lay in between. This CDR3 comprises 12 residues. The CDR3 here is CATKQENYGYTF. The CDR3 nucleotides read TGCGCCACCAAACAGGAAAACTATGGCTACACCTTC.

This clone was recorded a few times. This chain uses TRBV5-6 with TRBJ1-1; TRBD1 agrees at 8 bases. Germline values: CDR1 SGHDT, CDR2 YYEEEE. This CDR3 is 14 amino acids long. Trimming at V came to 7 bases and at J to 7 bases, leaving 12 bases not matched to a gene. In DNA, the CDR3 is TGTGCCAGCGGCAGTTTACAGGGGGGCAATGAAGCTTTCTTT. Its translation is CASGSLQGGNEAFF.

This clone has a handful of counts. The chain employs TRBV6-5 and TRBJ1-1; 7 nucleotides line up with TRBD1. The CDR3 is 14 residues long. J gave up 4 bases and V 7 bases, and 9 bases lay outside the gene matches. Germline V gives CDR1 MNHEY, CDR2 SVGAGI. CDR3 coding DNA: TGTGCCAGCAATTCAGGGGGTAGGGGCACTGAAGCTTTCTTT. As protein: CASNSGGRGTEAFF.

The rearrangement joins TRBV20-1 to TRBJ2-7, with TRBD2 as a possible D gene (5 bases). CDR1 and CDR2 from the germline V gene are DFQATT and SNEGSKA (reference sequence). V lost 3 bases and J lost 6, with 9 bases in between. The CDR3 is 11 residues long. The CDR3 sequence is CSASWAGEQYF. CDR3 nucleotide sequence: TGCAGTGCTAGTTGGGCGGGCGAGCAGTACTTC.

This chain links TRBV7-6 with TRBJ2-2; 9 bases agree with TRBD1. Trimming removed 5 bases from V and 5 bases from J; junction bases left unmatched: 6. The CDR3 runs to 15 residues. CDR1 SGHVS and CDR2 FNYEAQ come from the germline V gene. CDR3 nucleotides: TGTGCCAGCAGCCCGTGGACAGGGGAGACCGGGGAGCTGTTTTTT. It codes for CASSPWTGETGELFF.

This clone was recorded only once. The gene calls are TRBV25-1 and TRBJ1-1, with D hard to call. The CDR3 length is 13 residues. The germline V and J ends were trimmed by 4 bases and 10 bases, with 16 bases remaining between them. Germline CDR1 and CDR2: MGHDK and SYGVNS. CDR3 coding DNA: TGTGCCAGCAGTGCCCTCGACTCGCTTGGAGCTTTCTTT. Protein product: CASSALDSLGAFF.

The chain has TRBV7-8 and TRBJ1-2, with a tentative D call TRBD1 (5 bases). V dropped 5 bases and J dropped 4 bases, with 14 bases sitting between them. Germline assignment: CDR1 SGHVS and CDR2 FQNEAQ. This CDR3 region has 14 residues. The CDR3 DNA reads TGTGCCAGCAGCAAAGACGGGGGTAGCTATGGCTACACCTTC. Protein sequence: CASSKDGGSYGYTF.

The chain recombines TRBV4-1 with TRBJ1-5; 8 bases agree with TRBD1. CDR3 length: 19 residues. V was clipped by 2 bases and J by 0 bases; unmatched bases: 12. Germline CDR1 MGHRA, CDR2 YSYEKL. DNA for the CDR3: TGCGCCAGCAGCCAACCCTTGGACAGGGATAGTTATAGCAATCAGCCCCAGCATTTT. This gives the protein CASSQPLDRDSYSNQPQHF.

The rearrangement links TRBV2 to TRBJ1-2, with D possibly matching TRBD1 (5 bases). Germline V gene lookup returns CDR1 SNHLY and CDR2 FYNNEI. V lost 6 bases and J 7 bases, leaving 15 bases between the germline ends. This CDR3 has 13 residues. As DNA, the CDR3 is TGTGCCAGCAGGAGGCAGGCCACAGGTGGCTACACCTTC. Translating gives CASRRQATGGYTF.

This clone was seen just once. The DNA for the CDR3 is TGTGCCAGCAGCTTAGTTCCTCTGAACACCGGGGAGCTGTTTTTT. Its translation is CASSLVPLNTGELFF. This chain joins TRBV7-8 and TRBJ2-2; no clear D. Germline CDR1 reads SGHVS; CDR2 reads FQNEAQ. This CDR3 has 15 residues. Trimming shortened V by 1 base and J by 1 base, and 7 bases separated the two germline ends.

The genes are TRBV6-5 and TRBJ1-1; 10 positions agree with TRBD1. J was trimmed by 11 bases and V by 7 bases; bases with no gene match: 7. This CDR3 has 12 amino acids. The germline V gene has CDR1 MNHEY and CDR2 SVGAGI. The CDR3 sequence: CASIGQGVLAFF. CDR3 bases: TGTGCCAGCATCGGACAGGGGGTATTGGCTTTCTTT.

The rearrangement uses TRBV29-1 and TRBJ1-2; D is unresolved. CDR1 is SQVTM and CDR2 is ANQGSEA in the germline V gene. V was pared by 3 bases and J by 0 bases, with 17 bases between. The CDR3 loop spans 16 amino acids. CDR3 in amino acids: CSVDSVPGGSNYGYTF. CDR3 sequence (DNA): TGCAGCGTTGACAGCGTTCCCGGCGGCTCTAACTATGGCTACACCTTC.